Reported below is one T cell receptor (beta chain). Germline V lookup: CDR1 LNHDA, CDR2 SQIVND (reference sequence). Trimming stripped 6 bases from V and 5 bases from J, with 23 bases between. This CDR3 comprises 17 residues. This record belongs to a study of blood T cell repertoires in COVID-19. Data came from immunoSEQ multiplex PCR; TCRdb stores just in-frame clones and leaves some out. Of some 200,000 clones detected, 85% appear once; the ten largest clones hold under 0.95%. Followed longitudinally, the Seattle patients had been enrolled during active infection. This clonotype was sampled from a man in his fifties or sixties with COVID-19, enrolled during active disease. Sequencing was done on a sample of peripheral blood. This chain links TRBV19 with TRBJ1-5; no clear D. This CDR3 reads CASSNPTVPGRDQPQHF. The CDR3 nucleotides are TGTGCCAGTAGCAATCCTACGGTCCCTGGGAGGGATCAGCCCCAGCATTTT.